This T cell receptor beta chain stems from a study of cytomegalovirus exposure and HLA in healthy donors. Study findings and constraints: V- and J-gene trimming of TCR beta was linked (in a later analysis) to a missense DCLRE1C variant. A few chains tied to CMV proved CMV antigen-specific in vitro.

PCR primers comprised 60 Vbeta and 13 Jbeta primers. Assay: immunoSEQ multiplex PCR; the TCRdb copy retains only in-frame clones and omits some. The profile covers roughly 110,000 clones, with approximately 70% appearing a single time and approximately 0.9% taken by the ten largest. V was clipped by 6 bases and J by 5 bases, with 10 bases between them. CDR1 and CDR2 from the germline V gene are GTSNPN and SVGIG (reference sequence). CDR3 length: 11 residues. A single count supports this clone. Its antigen is undetermined. This TCR was sampled from a woman in her 30s in good health and CMV-seronegative. V and J are TRBV30 and TRBJ1-2; tentatively, D is TRBD1 (5 bases). Sequencing was done on a sample of PBMCs. CDR3 bases: TGTGCCTGTGGGGCGGCTTATGGCTACACCTTC. The encoded protein is CACGAAYGYTF. Complete variable domain (other parts from reference TRBV30 and TRBJ1-2): SQTIHQWPATLVQPVGSPLSLECTVEGTSNPNLYWYRQAAGRGLQLLFYSVGIGQISSEVPQNLSASRPQDRQFILSSKKLLLSDSGFYLCACGAAYGYTFGSGTRLTVV.